Each of the 24 T cell receptor beta chains below was sequenced from the same sample in a study of T cells in women clearing cervical HPV infection. Sequenced by immunoSEQ multiplex PCR; TCRdb stores in-frame clones only, minus some. Its table lists about 39,000 clones. The specimen sequenced was blood buffy coat. The receptors come from a woman aged 18-70 years with a cervical HPV16 infection that either progressed to CIN3+ or cleared (not recorded which).

Concerning this clone: From the germline J gene comes the end of the CDR3, since the read stops 3 residues before it. V gene TRBV5-1 combines with J gene TRBJ2-7; 7 nucleotides agree with TRBD2. V was pared by 0 bases and J by 3 bases, with 3 bases of the junction left unmatched. The CDR3 totals 14 residues. The germline CDR1 and CDR2 sequences are SGHRS and YFSETQ. The covered CDR3 bases are TGCGCCAGCAGCTTGGGTTCTAGCGGCTACGAG. It is translated as CASSLGSSGYE. The full CDR3 protein is CASSLGSSGYEQYF.

The part of the CDR3 DNA that was read is TGTGCTAGTGGCTCTGGCGGCAGCTCCTACAATGAG. Residues: CASGSGGSSYNE. The whole CDR3 region reads CASGSGGSSYNEQFF. The chain links TRBV12-5 to TRBJ2-1, with unresolved D. The CDR3 goes on 3 residues after the read ends, and that part is filled in from the germline J gene. Trimming pared 6 bases from V and 0 bases from J, leaving 12 bases between. The CDR3 spans 15 residues. CDR1 is LGHNT, CDR2 FRNRAP, per germline. Looking up the rest from reference TRBV12-5 and TRBJ2-1 gives the full variable domain: DARVTQTPRHKVTEMGQEVTMRCQPILGHNTVFWYRQTMMQGLELLAYFRNRAPLDDSGMPKDRFSAEMPDATLATLKIQPSEPRDSAVYFCASGSGGSSYNEQFFGPGTRLTVL.

Of note for this clone: The read comes to an end 3 residues before the CDR3 does, leaving the germline J gene to fill in the end. V usage is TRBV19 and J usage is TRBJ1-2; perhaps TRBD1 as D (6 bases). The CDR3 is 16 residues long. The germline gives CDR1 LNHDA, CDR2 SQIVND (reference sequence). The CDR3 loop reads CASASGSIPWDNDYTF. Partial CDR3 DNA: TGTGCCAGCGCTAGCGGGAGCATCCCCTGGGACAATGAC.

About this clone: The read stops 3 residues short of the end of the CDR3; the missing end is completed from the germline J gene. The chain links TRBV6-2 or TRBV6-3 to TRBJ2-5; 11 positions match TRBD2. Per germline, CDR1 MNHEY and CDR2 SVGEGT. This CDR3 contains 16 residues. Trimming removed 7 bases from V and 3 bases from J; junction bases left unmatched: 10. The CDR3 DNA, read in part, is TGTGCCAGCACCATCCGAATGGGACTAGCGGAAGAGACC. Amino acids: CASTIRMGLAEET. The whole CDR3 protein is CASTIRMGLAEETQYF.

A remark on this clone: The CDR3 end is not reached by the read, which stops 3 residues before it; the germline J gene fills it in. This chain uses TRBV28 with TRBJ1-2; the D is unclear. V gave up 4 bases and J gave up 7 bases, with 13 bases separating them. The CDR3 is made up of 13 amino acids. CDR1 MDHEN and CDR2 SYDVKM come from the germline V gene. CDR3 DNA, as far as it was read: TGTGCCAGCAGTTCGACCGGGGTCGGTGGC. This sequence encodes CASSSTGVGG. From start to end, the CDR3 is CASSSTGVGGYTF.

The sequenced part of the CDR3 DNA is TGTGCCTGGGGGCTACAGAGCACGCTAGCTAACTATGGT. This codes for CAWGLQSTLANYG. The CDR3 as a whole reads CAWGLQSTLANYGQYF. This chain connects TRBV30 to TRBJ2-4; D might be TRBD2 (5 bases). The read comes to an end 3 residues before the CDR3 does, leaving the germline J gene to fill in the end. CDR1 is GTSNPN, CDR2 SVGIG, per germline (reference sequence). The CDR3 runs 16 residues.

As regards this clone: The CDR3 end is not reached by the read, which stops 3 residues before it; the germline J gene fills it in. This chain joins TRBV20-1 and TRBJ2-1, with D unresolved. This CDR3 comprises 15 residues. Per germline, CDR1 DFQATT and CDR2 SNEGSKA (reference sequence). V was trimmed by 5 bases and J by 0 bases, leaving 14 bases between them. The part of the CDR3 DNA that was read is TGCAGTGCTCCCCAAAGGCCGAGCTCCTACAATGAG. Translating it yields CSAPQRPSSYNE. The complete CDR3 sequence is CSAPQRPSSYNEQFF.

Remarks on this clone: The DNA ends 3 residues before the CDR3 does, and the rest of the CDR3 is filled in from the germline J gene. The J gene is TRBJ1-1, the V gene TRBV19; 9 nucleotides align to TRBD1. V dropped 6 bases and J dropped 3; count of bases not matched to a gene: 11. The V gene's germline CDR1 is LNHDA and CDR2 SQIVND (reference sequence). This CDR3 comprises 16 residues. Incomplete CDR3 DNA: TGTGCCAGTAGCTTCGGAGGGACAGGGCCCTACACTGAA. Its protein is CASSFGGTGPYTE. The whole CDR3 sequence reads CASSFGGTGPYTEAFF.

To note about this clone: The CDR3 extends 3 residues past the end of the read, so its final part is completed from the germline J gene. V is TRBV5-5 and J is TRBJ1-5, with D hard to call. Looked up from germline, CDR1 is SGHKS and CDR2 is YYEKEE (reference sequence). This CDR3 contains 14 residues. Trimming took 0 bases from V and 4 from J, leaving 8 bases between them. The CDR3 here is CASSLEPGNQPQHF. The covered CDR3 bases are TGTGCCAGCAGCTTGGAGCCGGGGAATCAGCCC.

The CDR3 is CASSVVGGSLTDTQYF. CDR3 bases read: TGTGCCAGCAGCGTAGTGGGGGGGAGTTTGACAGATACG. The V and J genes are TRBV9 and TRBJ2-3, with 7 bases identical to TRBD2. The sequenced fragment ends 3 residues before the CDR3 boundary, so the rest is inferred from the germline J gene. The trim removed 0 bases at V and 3 bases at J, leaving 7 bases unmatched. Germline CDR1 reads SGDLS; CDR2 reads YYNGEE. This CDR3 region has 16 residues.

As for this clone: Read data end 3 residues before the CDR3 end; the end is taken from the germline J gene. The rearrangement uses TRBV30 and TRBJ2-1, with 7 bases matching TRBD2. The V segment lost 0 bases and the J segment 8 bases; nucleotides outside the gene matches: 10. Per the germline V gene, CDR1 is GTSNPN and CDR2 is SVGIG (reference sequence). The CDR3 spans 15 residues. Incomplete CDR3 DNA: TGTGCCTGGAGTGTAGGGCAGGGACTAACCCATGAG. Its protein product is CAWSVGQGLTHE. The CDR3 as a whole reads CAWSVGQGLTHEQFF.

A remark on this clone: The CDR3 end lies 3 residues beyond the end of the read and is filled in from the germline J gene. The V and J genes are TRBV4-2 and TRBJ1-2; D remains unclear. There are 15 residues in the CDR3. CDR1 is LGHNA, CDR2 YNFKEQ, per germline. The covered CDR3 bases are TGTGCCAGCAGCCGAGAGCTACGGGGTTCGTTGGGC. Protein product: CASSRELRGSLG. The full CDR3 is CASSRELRGSLGYTF.

About this clone itself: The read terminates 3 residues ahead of where the CDR3 ends, so the germline J gene completes it. The chain employs TRBV5-1 and TRBJ2-1, with TRBD2 as a possible D gene (6 bases). Deletions cut 4 bases from V and 0 bases from J, with 26 bases between. Looked up from germline, CDR1 is SGHRS and CDR2 is YFSETQ. The CDR3 is 20 amino acids. CDR3 loop: CASSRVWAGSSRSSYNEQFF. The part of the CDR3 DNA that was read is TGCGCCAGCAGCCGTGTTTGGGCGGGAAGCTCCCGAAGCTCCTACAATGAG.

With regard to this clone: The CDR3 goes on 3 residues after the read ends, and that part is filled in from the germline J gene. The V call is TRBV19, the J call TRBJ2-6, with 8 bases fitting TRBD1. Losses at the gene ends were 7 bases for V and 0 bases for J; bases not matched to a gene: 11. This CDR3 is 18 amino acids long. The germline gives CDR1 LNHDA, CDR2 SQIVND (reference sequence). CDR3 DNA, as far as it was read: TGTGCCAGTATCTCGGAGGTGGACAGGGTCTCTGGGGCCAACGTC. Its protein product is CASISEVDRVSGANV. From start to end, the CDR3 is CASISEVDRVSGANVLTF.

In regard to this clone: The read falls 3 residues short of the CDR3 end, and the missing part is taken from the germline J gene. V is TRBV28 and J is TRBJ2-7; 7 bases are shared with TRBD2. Germline-derived CDR1 and CDR2 are MDHEN and SYDVKM. V shed 3 bases and J 2 bases; nucleotides not matched to a gene: 7. This CDR3 has 15 amino acids. Here the CDR3 reads CASSFLAGATYEQYF. The CDR3 bases that were read are TGTGCCAGCAGTTTTCTGGCGGGAGCTACCTACGAG.

A note on this clone: The read is 3 residues too short to cover the CDR3 end, so that end is filled in from the germline J gene. The chain couples TRBV7-3 to TRBJ2-1; 9 bases are a match to TRBD2. The germline gives CDR1 SGHTA, CDR2 FQGTGA. V trimming: 4 bases; J trimming: 1 base; junction bases outside the gene matches: 2. The CDR3 is 15 residues long. The CDR3 is CASSSSGNSYNEQFF. CDR3 bases read: TGTGCCAGCAGCTCTAGCGGGAATTCCTACAATGAG.

Concerning this clone itself: The read ends 3 residues before the CDR3 terminus; that terminus is restored from the germline J gene. V is TRBV19 and J is TRBJ1-1; D call uncertain. Germline CDR1 LNHDA, CDR2 SQIVND (reference sequence). V was shortened by 5 bases and J by 5 bases, with 27 bases between the two germline ends. This CDR3 spans 18 amino acids. The DNA read from the CDR3 is TGTGCCAGTAGTCCATCCTTGGGTGAGGGCCCGAAGGAAACTGAA. Protein product: CASSPSLGEGPKETE. The CDR3 in its entirety is CASSPSLGEGPKETEAFF.

Comments on this clone: The read is 3 residues too short to cover the CDR3 end, so that end is filled in from the germline J gene. The chain is built from TRBV7-8 and TRBJ2-4; tentative D call: TRBD2 (5 bases). The CDR3 extends over 14 amino acids. CDR1 is SGHVS and CDR2 is FQNEAQ in the germline V gene. The CDR3 here is CASSLRKADYGQYF. CDR3 DNA (partial): TGTGCCAGCAGCTTACGTAAGGCAGACTATGGT.

In regard to this clone: Read data end 3 residues before the CDR3 end; the end is taken from the germline J gene. The rearrangement links TRBV19 to TRBJ2-3; a possible D gene is TRBD1 (5 bases). Germline CDR1 reads LNHDA; CDR2 reads SQIVND (reference sequence). The CDR3 is 16 residues long. The CDR3 reads CASSPTYQGRRQPQYF. Partial CDR3 DNA: TGTGCCAGTAGTCCCACTTACCAGGGTAGGCGTCAGCCG.

A note on this clone: With the read ending 3 residues before the CDR3 end, the germline J gene is used to fill in that end. The rearrangement uses TRBV28 and TRBJ2-5, with a possible D match to TRBD1 (5 bases). The V and J ends lost 5 bases and 0 bases respectively, with 13 bases between them. Germline V CDR1 and CDR2: MDHEN, SYDVKM. This CDR3 has 15 amino acids. CDR3 DNA (partial): TGTGCCAGCAGTACCAGAACAGGAGACCAAGAGACC. Amino acid sequence: CASSTRTGDQET. The whole CDR3 region reads CASSTRTGDQETQYF.

To note about this clone: The read ends 3 residues before the CDR3 terminus; that terminus is restored from the germline J gene. The V gene is TRBV19, the J gene TRBJ1-2; D not resolved. CDR3 size: 15 residues. Germline V lookup: CDR1 LNHDA, CDR2 SQIVND (reference sequence). The CDR3 loop is CASSIGAPSYNDYTF. The DNA read from the CDR3 is TGTGCCAGTAGTATAGGGGCCCCCTCATACAATGAC.

On this clone itself: Other DNA sequences in the same sample also yield this CDR3. The CDR3 here is CASSFSDRGNTIYF. The DNA read from the CDR3 is TGTGCCAGTAGTTTCTCGGACAGGGGAAACACC. V and J are TRBV19 and TRBJ1-3; 7 bases are shared with TRBD1. The sequence runs out 3 residues before the end of the CDR3; the remainder is reconstructed from the germline J gene. Germline V lookup: CDR1 LNHDA, CDR2 SQIVND (reference sequence). V dropped 5 bases and J dropped 4; count of bases not matched to a gene: 5. This CDR3 spans 14 amino acids.

This chain's CDR3 is CASSQGLAEETQYF. The CDR3 DNA, read in part, is TGTGCCAGCAGCCAAGGGCTAGCGGAAGAGACC. The J gene is TRBJ2-5, the V gene TRBV14; TRBD2 matches at 7 bases. The CDR3 end lies 3 residues beyond the end of the read and is filled in from the germline J gene. The CDR3 spans 14 residues. Germline loops: CDR1 SGHDN, CDR2 FVKESK. J was trimmed by 3 bases and V by 1 base; bases with no gene match: 2.

On this clone itself: Coverage ceases 3 residues before the CDR3 finishes, and the germline J gene fills in the end. The gene calls are TRBV12-3 or TRBV12-4 and TRBJ2-1; 10 bases fit TRBD2. CDR3 length: 15 residues. Trimming removed 6 bases from V and 7 bases from J; junction bases left unmatched: 9. CDR3 bases read: TGTGCCAGCAGGTACATAGCGGGAGGTAATAATGAG. This sequence encodes CASRYIAGGNNE. The whole CDR3 sequence reads CASRYIAGGNNEQFF.